The next 14 T cell receptor delta chains were all read from a single sample in a study of γδ T cells in repeated Plasmodium falciparum infection (dated by TCRdb to about 2021). Libraries came from multiplex PCR. Instrument used: Illumina MiSeq. TCRdb recomputed clones from the public reads with CATT; identical DNA rows were then combined. This sample holds around 52,000 delta-chain clones; approximately 1.5% were observed only once. Of the sample, about 15% falls within the top ten clones. For bulk TCR repertoire analysis, Vgamma9/Vdelta2+ and Vdelta2-negative gammadelta T cell populations were isolated by flow sorting from peripheral blood mononuclear cells. The sequenced sample consisted of gamma-delta T cells from blood. The receptors originated from a pool of human donors (malaria-infected and uninfected, not separated).

As regards this clone: This is likely an artifact of a read error, given a far larger clone one base away. The same CDR3 can be traced to other DNA sequences in this sample. This rearrangement joins TRDV3 to TRDJ1, with 10 bases matching TRDD3. The J gene is not listed in TCRdb, so it was assigned here from a DNA match to germline. With 3 bases clipped from V and 1 base from J, the junction kept 23 bases outside the gene matches. Germline V gene data show CDR1 as TVYSNPD and CDR2 as GDNSRS (reference sequence). The CDR3 covers 20 residues. The CDR3, as DNA: TGTGCCTTACCTTCGCCCTCCTACTGGGGGATTCCTCGTGGCACCGATAAACTCATCTTT. The encoded protein is CALPSPSYWGIPRGTDKLIF.

This clone was observed a handful of times. This DNA's translation and the protein TCRdb lists, from a much larger clone, do not match at residue 17, likely due to a read error; the protein shown is translated from the DNA. V and J are TRDV1 and TRDJ1; 8 bases agree with TRDD3. Germline CDR1 and CDR2: TSWWSYY and QGS. The CDR3 spans 18 residues. The CDR3 loop is CALGESPLYWGSSDKLTF. Here the CDR3 DNA reads TGTGCTCTTGGGGAAAGCCCCCTGTACTGGGGGTCTTCCGATAAACTCACCTTT.

This clone appeared a few times. The TCRdb protein comes from a much larger clone and disagrees with this DNA's translation at residue 10, likely due to a read error; the protein given here is derived from the DNA. The V and J genes are TRDV2 and TRDJ1, with 12 bases that match TRDD3. TCRdb gives no J gene; it was assigned here by matching the DNA to germline. This CDR3 has 17 residues. The V and J ends lost 5 bases and 0 bases, in that order; junction bases with no gene match: 9. Germline loops: CDR1 GEAIGNYY, CDR2 EKD. CDR3: CACAGTGGYLDTDKLIF. Written as DNA, the CDR3 is TGTGCCTGTGCAGGAACTGGGGGATACCTTGACACCGATAAACTCATCTTT.

In this sample, this clone turned up many times. It differs at one base from a far larger clone, so likely a read error. The sample holds other DNA sequences that translate to the same CDR3. The chain joins TRDV1 to TRDJ1; D ambiguous. The J gene was missing in TCRdb and was found by matching the end of the DNA to germline. Germline V gene sequence: CDR1 TSWWSYY, CDR2 QGS. This CDR3 is built from 13 residues. V was cut by 0 bases and J by 8 bases, with 10 bases left in between. The CDR3 region is CALGELFVDKLIF. CDR3 DNA: TGTGCTCTTGGGGAACTATTCGTGGACAAACTCATCTTT.

As concerns this clone: A far larger clone is one base from this, pointing to a likely read error. Other DNA sequences of this sample code for an identical CDR3. This sequence joins TRDV1 and TRDJ1; D assignment may be TRDD2 or TRDD3 (6 bases each). TCRdb offers no J gene call, so here the DNA was matched to germline to obtain one. The CDR3 has 23 residues. The germline V gene encodes CDR1 TSWWSYY and CDR2 QGS. V lost 9 bases and J 0 bases, leaving 41 bases between the germline ends. CDR3 region: CALGSCAPTPWDWGPPYTDKLIF. The CDR3 DNA reads TGTGCTCTCGGGTCCTGTGCTCCTACTCCTTGGGATTGGGGGCCACCCTACACCGATAAACTCATCTTT.

Ten or more counts support this clone. The chain has TRDV1 and TRDJ1; 8 positions match TRDD3. Germline CDR1 is TSWWSYY and CDR2 is QGS. After removal of 3 bases from V and 8 bases from J, the junction contained 20 bases not matched to a gene. The CDR3 is made up of 18 amino acids. CDR3 amino acids: CALGEPLEGLGDPLKLIF. The DNA of the CDR3 is TGTGCTCTTGGGGAGCCCCTAGAAGGGCTGGGGGACCCACTGAAACTCATCTTT.

This clone was seen many times. The protein held in TCRdb is that of a much larger clone and does not match this DNA's translation at residue 12, likely because of a read error; the protein shown is translated from the DNA. This chain connects TRDV1 to TRDJ1, with TRDD3 matching over 7 bases. TCRdb is silent on the J gene; assignment here came from matching the DNA to germline. Unmatched junction bases numbered 19, after V lost 2 bases and J lost 1 base. The CDR3 totals 20 residues. Germline V lookup: CDR1 TSWWSYY, CDR2 QGS. CDR3 DNA: TGTGCTCTTGGGGAATTCTTGGGGGAACGGCTCTGCCATCTCACCGATAAACTCATCTTT. Translated, it gives CALGEFLGERLCHLTDKLIF.

In this sample, this clone turned up many times. Translating this DNA gives a protein that differs at residue 6 from the TCRdb one, which belongs to a much larger clone; a read error is likely, and the protein shown is this translation. The genes are TRDV1 and TRDJ1, with TRDD3 matching over 7 bases. Matching the DNA to germline supplied the J gene, which TCRdb does not give. V shed 2 bases and J 0 bases; nucleotides not matched to a gene: 27. Germline loops: CDR1 TSWWSYY, CDR2 QGS. CDR3 length: 23 residues. The CDR3 DNA follows: TGTGCTCTTGGGGAAGCTTCGGTTCTAGGGAGACTGGGGATTACTACGTACACCGATAAACTCATCTTT. Translated: CALGEASVLGRLGITTYTDKLIF.

This clone was counted at least ten times. A single base is all that separates this from a far larger clone, so a read error is likely. Other DNA sequences in this sample translate to the same CDR3. The chain is built from TRDV1 and TRDJ1, with 7 nucleotides matching TRDD3. Germline CDR1 and CDR2: TSWWSYY and QGS. The CDR3 is made up of 14 amino acids. CDR3 sequence reads: CALGERIWGAKLIF. As DNA, the CDR3 is TGTGCCCTTGGGGAACGGATCTGGGGGGCTAAACTCATCTTT.

This clone was observed many times. The TCRdb protein, from a much larger clone, departs from this DNA's translation at residue 9, likely by read error; the protein shown derives from the DNA. The chain employs TRDV1 and TRDJ1; possible D gene TRDD2, 6 bases. Trimming left V 6 bases short and J 7 bases short, with 18 bases between. The CDR3 extends over 14 amino acids. The germline V gene has CDR1 TSWWSYY and CDR2 QGS. As DNA, the CDR3 is TGTGCTCTTGGTCCTTTCCTAGGGGACGGTAAACTCATCTTT. This encodes CALGPFLGDGKLIF.

This clone was recorded at least ten times. A far larger clone is only one base removed, so a read error is likely. This CDR3 is also generated by other DNA sequences in the sample. The chain couples TRDV1 to TRDJ2, with D tentatively TRDD2 or TRDD3 (5 bases each). Trimming removed 4 bases from V and 11 bases from J, with 20 bases in between. In germline, CDR1 is TSWWSYY, CDR2 QGS. The CDR3 is 15 residues long. The CDR3 DNA sequence: TGTGCTCTTGGGGTCGTGGGGTTTCCTGCGGGGCAACTCTTCTTT. It encodes CALGVVGFPAGQLFF.

The sample holds many counts of this clone. The protein that TCRdb holds for this DNA derives from a much larger clone and differs from the translated DNA at residue 14, which likely indicates a read error; the protein shown here is translated from the DNA. V gene TRDV2 combines with J gene TRDJ1; 11 nucleotides line up with TRDD3. Germline loops: CDR1 GEAIGNYY, CDR2 EKD. This CDR3 is 16 amino acids long. CDR3 sequence (DNA): TGTGCCTGTGACACCGTTGGGGGATACGCATCCGATAAATTCATCTTT. It encodes CACDTVGGYASDKFIF.

This clone was seen only a few times. A read error likely explains why the TCRdb protein, taken from a much larger clone, differs from this DNA's translation at residue 5; the protein shown is translated from the DNA. The V and J genes are TRAV38-2/DV8 and TRDJ1; TRDD3 matches 13 bases. The CDR3 spans 21 residues. The junction had 22 bases not matched to a gene; V was cut back by 4 bases and J by 4 bases. Germline V gene lookup returns CDR1 TSESDYY and CDR2 QEAYKQQN. The DNA for the CDR3 is TGTGCTTATAGGGGCGCGGCCTCCTACAGGTACTGGGGGATACGCTTCGATAAACTCATCTTT. Amino acid sequence: CAYRGAASYRYWGIRFDKLIF.

On this clone itself: TCRdb's protein, taken from a much larger clone, differs from this DNA's translation at residue 19, likely owing to a read error; the protein displayed comes from the DNA. The chain couples TRDV1 to TRDJ1; TRDD3 agrees at 8 bases. Germline CDR1 and CDR2: TSWWSYY and QGS. This CDR3 spans 22 amino acids. CDR3: CALGEGLYRTGGHLPYTDELIF. The CDR3 DNA reads as TGTGCTCTTGGGGAAGGTCTCTACCGTACTGGGGGTCACCTCCCCTACACCGATGAACTCATCTTT.